This passage covers 13 T cell receptor beta chains from one sample sequenced in a study of T cells after yellow fever vaccination. One entry per CDR3 protein, called by TCRdb with MiXCR from the 5' RACE reads. The sample yields roughly 300,000 distinct CDR3 sequences, 8% to 9.5% seen once. This specimen was PBMCs, taken about 41 days after the first yellow fever vaccination. The receptors were gathered from a man aged 18 to 35 who received the YFV17D yellow fever vaccine.

This clonotype has more than one count but fewer than ten. CDR3 coding DNA: TGCAGTGTTGTCGACCCGGGCCCCAATGAGCAGTTCTTC. The encoded protein is CSVVDPGPNEQFF. The J gene is TRBJ2-1, the V gene TRBV20-1; D gene uncertain. Germline V CDR1 and CDR2: DFQATT, SNEGSKA (reference sequence). The CDR3 is made up of 13 amino acids. V lost 7 bases to trimming and J lost 6 bases, with 16 bases between them.

The CDR3 region has the DNA TGTGCCAGCCGAACGATACAGGGCCGCGTCACTGAAGCTTTCTTT. This translates into CASRTIQGRVTEAFF. The V and J genes are TRBV6-1 and TRBJ1-1, with D possibly TRBD1 on 6 matching bases. Germline values: CDR1 MNHNS, CDR2 SASEGT. Trimming took 8 bases from V and 4 from J, leaving 20 bases between them. This CDR3 contains 15 residues.

The rearrangement links TRBV7-2 to TRBJ2-1, with D perhaps given as TRBD1 or TRBD2 (5 bases each). Germline CDR1 and CDR2: SGHTA and FQGNSA. The CDR3 sequence is 14 residues long. V was trimmed by 5 bases and J by 8 bases, leaving 16 bases between them. The CDR3 is CASSPWTARDEQFF. DNA for the CDR3: TGTGCCAGCAGCCCCTGGACTGCCAGGGATGAGCAGTTCTTC. Complete variable domain (other parts from reference TRBV7-2 and TRBJ2-1): GAGVSQSPSNKVTEKGKDVELRCDPISGHTALYWYRQSLGQGLEFLIYFQGNSAPDKSGLPSDRFSAERTGGSVSTLTIQRTQQEDSAVYLCASSPWTARDEQFFGPGTRLTVL.

In its sample, this clonotype was seen a few times. The V and J genes are TRBV7-6 and TRBJ2-7; D is uncertain. The CDR3 sequence is 13 residues long. The V gene's germline CDR1 is SGHVS and CDR2 FNYEAQ. V lost 4 bases, J lost 7 bases, and 14 bases lay in between. DNA for the CDR3: TGTGCCAGCAGCTCGGCAAATGCGGCGGAGCAGTACTTC. Amino acids: CASSSANAAEQYF.

This clonotype was counted ten times or more. V usage is TRBV18 and J usage is TRBJ1-2; a possible D gene is TRBD1 (5 bases). In germline, CDR1 is KGHSH, CDR2 LQKENI. Trimming left V 3 bases short and J 6 bases short, with 11 bases between. The CDR3 consists of 13 residues. CDR3: CASSPRREDGYTF. The CDR3 nucleotides are TGTGCCAGCTCACCTCGCAGGGAGGATGGCTACACCTTC.

This rearrangement joins TRBV29-1 to TRBJ2-3; unclear D gene. The CDR3 covers 15 residues. V dropped 6 bases and J dropped 0 bases, with 16 bases sitting between them. The germline V gene encodes CDR1 SQVTM and CDR2 ANQGSEA. The DNA for the CDR3 is TGCAGCGTCGTTACACGGAGAACTAGCACAGATACGCAGTATTTT. Translating gives CSVVTRRTSTDTQYF.

This clonotype was seen many times. CDR3 region: CASRPRDRSHNEQFF. The CDR3 bases are TGTGCCAGCAGGCCCCGGGACAGGAGCCACAATGAGCAGTTCTTC. The chain employs TRBV2 and TRBJ2-1; 8 positions match TRBD1. The V gene end was trimmed by 6 bases and the J gene end by 5 bases; junction bases not matched to a gene: 9. The CDR3 length is 15 residues. Looked up from germline, CDR1 is SNHLY and CDR2 is FYNNEI.

The V call is TRBV5-6, the J call TRBJ2-3; unclear D gene. This CDR3 comprises 13 residues. V was clipped by 1 base and J by 2 bases, with 5 bases between them. Germline V gene sequence: CDR1 SGHDT, CDR2 YYEEEE. The CDR3 here is CASSLRLTDTQYF. The DNA of the CDR3 is TGTGCCAGCAGCTTGAGGCTCACAGATACGCAGTATTTT.

The chain carries TRBV6-2 or TRBV6-3 and TRBJ2-1, with TRBD1 identical over 11 bases. V shed 2 bases, J shed 7 bases, and the junction held 4 bases outside the gene matches. CDR1 and CDR2 from the germline V gene are MNHEY and SVGEGT. This CDR3 region has 15 residues. Written as DNA, the CDR3 is TGTGCCAGCAGTTACCCAGGACAGGGGGCGAATGAGCAGTTCTTC. This encodes CASSYPGQGANEQFF.

The genes are TRBV6-1 and TRBJ2-5; possibly TRBD2 for D (6 bases). The germline CDR1 and CDR2 sequences are MNHNS and SASEGT. The length of the CDR3 is 13 residues. The germline V and J ends were trimmed by 7 bases and 0 bases, with 9 bases remaining between them. CDR3 coding DNA: TGTGCCAGCACGGGGAGGTACCAAGAGACCCAGTACTTC. Residues: CASTGRYQETQYF.

This clonotype was counted only a few times. The chain couples TRBV28 to TRBJ2-5; 13 bases match TRBD2. Germline V gives CDR1 MDHEN, CDR2 SYDVKM. The CDR3 covers 18 residues. Germline trimming cut 1 base from V and 0 bases from J; bases unmatched to any gene: 5. CDR3 sequence reads: CASSLFGGLAGNQETQYF. CDR3 DNA: TGTGCCAGCAGTTTATTCGGGGGACTAGCGGGGAACCAAGAGACCCAGTACTTC.

This clonotype was counted many times. This chain connects TRBV5-1 to TRBJ2-7; D is uncertain. Germline values: CDR1 SGHRS, CDR2 YFSETQ. This CDR3 is 15 amino acids long. Trimming took off 0 bases at V and 7 bases at J, with 17 bases between the two ends. As DNA, the CDR3 is TGCGCCAGCAGCTTGGACGGAGACCCACTACGGGAGCAGTACGTC. It yields the protein CASSLDGDPLREQYV.

The chain recombines TRBV4-1 with TRBJ1-3, with D possibly being TRBD1 (6 bases). Germline CDR1 MGHRA, CDR2 YSYEKL. Between the trimmed V and J ends, which lost 0 bases and 2 bases, there was a span of 8 bases. The CDR3 totals 15 residues. CDR3 residues: CASSQEGGPGNTIYF. The CDR3 DNA reads TGCGCCAGCAGCCAAGAGGGGGGCCCTGGAAACACCATATATTTT.